These 22 T cell receptor beta chains were sequenced from one sample in a study of OX40 agonist ivuxolimab in advanced cancers. Generated by immunoSEQ multiplex PCR, the TCRdb table keeps only in-frame clones and is missing some. The repertoire holds 70,000 to 100,000 clones, with around 90% as singletons. The material was CD4+ or CD8+ T cells sorted from blood, obtained in a trial of the OX40 agonist ivuxolimab. These receptors were taken from an adult with an advanced solid tumor such as melanoma, head and neck, liver or kidney cancer.

This clone was recorded once. The V gene is TRBV11-3, the J gene TRBJ1-1, with 8 bases identical to TRBD1. This CDR3 region has 15 residues. Germline trimming cut 3 bases from V and 7 bases from J; bases unmatched to any gene: 10. Germline V gene lookup returns CDR1 SGHNT and CDR2 YENEEA. The CDR3 DNA reads as TGTGCCAGCAGCTTCCGAGGGACAGGCGCATTTGAAGCTTTCTTT. Its protein product is CASSFRGTGAFEAFF.

The chain uses TRBV5-4 and TRBJ2-6, with D possibly being TRBD2 (7 bases). Germline values: CDR1 SGHNT, CDR2 YYREEE (reference sequence). Trimming removed 7 bases at V and 0 bases at J, with 8 bases between. The CDR3 sequence is 14 residues long. CDR3 region: CASGGASGANVLTF. DNA of the CDR3: TGTGCCAGCGGGGGGGCCTCTGGGGCCAACGTCCTGACTTTC.

Comment on this clone: Other nucleotide sequences from this sample produce the same CDR3. The chain uses TRBV6-6 and TRBJ2-1, with 8 nucleotides matching TRBD2. J lost 1 base, V lost 6 bases, and 5 bases had no gene match. The CDR3 runs to 15 residues. Germline CDR1 and CDR2: MNHNY and SVGAGI (reference sequence). CDR3 amino acids: CASRVAGSSYNEQFF. In DNA, the CDR3 is TGTGCCAGCAGGGTAGCGGGATCTTCCTACAATGAGCAGTTCTTC.

The chain recombines TRBV27 with TRBJ2-1; D possibly corresponds to TRBD1 (6 bases). Germline CDR1 reads MNHEY; CDR2 reads SMNVEV (reference sequence). V shed 2 bases and J shed 6 bases, with 17 bases lying between them. This CDR3 comprises 16 residues. In nucleotides, the CDR3 is TGTGCCAGCAGTTTACCCGACCGGGACACTTCCAATGAGCAGTTCTTC. Its translation: CASSLPDRDTSNEQFF.

The chain carries TRBV10-3 and TRBJ2-3; the match to TRBD1 covers 8 bases. There are 13 residues in the CDR3. CDR1 is ENHRY and CDR2 is SYGVKD in the germline V gene. The V segment lost 11 bases and the J segment 1 base; nucleotides outside the gene matches: 5. The CDR3 DNA sequence: TGTGCCTCCCAGGACAGGGGCACAGATACGCAGTATTTT. Translation: CASQDRGTDTQYF.

The V and J genes are TRBV27 and TRBJ2-3; D not resolved. V was trimmed by 6 bases and J by 6 bases, leaving 16 bases between them. The CDR3 covers 14 residues. Germline lookup yields CDR1 MNHEY and CDR2 SMNVEV (reference sequence). CDR3 sequence: CASSLDALGDTQYF. The CDR3 nucleotides are TGTGCCAGCAGCCTGGACGCGCTCGGGGATACGCAGTATTTT.

This clone appeared a few times. The genes are TRBV9 and TRBJ2-7; 13 bases are a match to TRBD2. The CDR3 has 15 amino acids. Germline V lookup: CDR1 SGDLS, CDR2 YYNGEE. The junction had 3 bases not matched to a gene; V was cut back by 0 bases and J by 6 bases. CDR3: CASSVVGLAGSEQYF. The CDR3 nucleotides read TGTGCCAGCAGCGTAGTGGGACTAGCGGGATCCGAGCAGTACTTC.

This clone has only one observation. The V call is TRBV28, the J call TRBJ2-5, with 11 bases matching TRBD1. V was pared by 5 bases and J by 8 bases, with 4 bases of the junction left unmatched. The CDR3 has 13 residues. CDR1 is MDHEN, CDR2 SYDVKM, per germline. Here the CDR3 reads CASSLRTGGTQYF. The CDR3 DNA reads TGTGCCAGCAGTCTCAGGACAGGGGGCACCCAGTACTTC.

This chain links TRBV27 with TRBJ1-3, with unresolved D. Trimming removed 7 bases from V and 7 bases from J, with 8 bases in between. CDR3 length: 11 amino acids. Germline V gene lookup returns CDR1 MNHEY and CDR2 SMNVEV (reference sequence). CDR3 loop: CASTDRNTIYF. In DNA, the CDR3 is TGTGCCAGCACGGATCGGAACACCATATATTTT.

V and J are TRBV12-2 and TRBJ1-1; the D segment call TRBD1 is taken from the table without a DNA check. TRBV12-2 constitutes a pseudogene. The CDR3 totals 16 residues. The CDR3: CASRLFRRQPNTEAFF. CDR3 DNA sequence: TGTGCAAGTCGCTTATTTCGTAGACAGCCTAACACTGAAGCTTTCTTT.

The chain carries TRBV27 and TRBJ2-3, with TRBD1 identical over 9 bases. Looked up from germline, CDR1 is MNHEY and CDR2 is SMNVEV (reference sequence). The CDR3 is 15 residues long. V shed 4 bases, J shed 4 bases, and the junction held 6 bases outside the gene matches. Here the CDR3 reads CASSSPGQGPDTQYF. DNA of the CDR3: TGTGCCAGCAGTTCTCCGGGACAGGGTCCAGATACGCAGTATTTT.

The V and J genes are TRBV11-3 and TRBJ2-7; no clear D gene. Germline V gives CDR1 SGHNT, CDR2 YENEEA. The V and J ends lost 6 bases and 3 bases respectively, with 6 bases between them. The CDR3 runs to 11 residues. CDR3 loop: CASSPNYEQYF. The CDR3 region has the DNA TGTGCCAGCAGTCCCAACTACGAGCAGTACTTC.

The J gene is TRBJ2-1, the V gene TRBV18; the match to TRBD1 covers 11 bases. Trimming took 3 bases from V and 7 from J; bases not matched to a gene: 2. The V gene's germline CDR1 is KGHSH and CDR2 LQKENI. This CDR3 is built from 14 residues. The CDR3 DNA is TGTGCCAGCTCACCGGGACAGGGGGTGAATGAGCAGTTCTTC. Translating it yields CASSPGQGVNEQFF.

The chain recombines TRBV30 with TRBJ1-1, with D perhaps TRBD1 (6 bases). Germline CDR1 GTSNPN, CDR2 SVGIG (reference sequence). This CDR3 contains 11 residues. Deletions cut 3 bases from V and 10 bases from J, with 12 bases between. The CDR3 spells CAWSTGLVAFF. The CDR3 DNA reads TGTGCCTGGAGCACAGGGTTGGTAGCTTTCTTT.

The chain joins TRBV7-8 to TRBJ1-2; perhaps TRBD1 as D (6 bases). CDR3 length: 12 residues. From germline, CDR1 is SGHVS and CDR2 FQNEAQ. Trimming left V 6 bases short and J 3 bases short, with 8 bases between. CDR3 DNA sequence: TGTGCCAGCAGTGCAGGGGACTATGGCTACACCTTC. It encodes CASSAGDYGYTF. Filled out from reference TRBV7-8 and TRBJ1-2, the complete variable domain reads GAGVSQSPRYKVAKRGQDVALRCDPISGHVSLFWYQQALGQGPEFLTYFQNEAQLDKSGLPSDRFFAERPEGSVSTLKIQRTQQEDSAVYLCASSAGDYGYTFGSGTRLTVV.

J is TRBJ2-7 and V is TRBV19, with 7 bases matching TRBD1. The germline gives CDR1 LNHDA, CDR2 SQIVND (reference sequence). The CDR3 extends over 15 amino acids. J lost 0 bases, V lost 6 bases, and 8 bases had no gene match. CDR3 in amino acids: CASRMTWDSSYEQYF. The CDR3 DNA sequence: TGTGCCAGTAGGATGACCTGGGACAGCTCCTACGAGCAGTACTTC. Full variable domain (remainder filled in from reference TRBV19 and TRBJ2-7): DGGITQSPKYLFRKEGQNVTLSCEQNLNHDAMYWYRQDPGQGLRLIYYSQIVNDFQKGDIAEGYSVSREKKESFPLTVTSAQKNPTAFYLCASRMTWDSSYEQYFGPGTRLTVT.

J is TRBJ2-1 and V is TRBV5-1, with 14 bases that match TRBD2. The CDR3 length is 15 residues. V lost 3 bases, J lost 7 bases, and 3 bases stayed unmatched. The germline gives CDR1 SGHRS, CDR2 YFSETQ. This CDR3 is CASSSRTSGRNEQFF. CDR3 nucleotide sequence: TGCGCCAGCAGCTCCCGGACTAGCGGGAGGAATGAGCAGTTCTTC.

The V call is TRBV29-1, the J call TRBJ2-3; a possible D gene is TRBD1 (5 bases). Trimming shortened V by 4 bases and J by 5 bases, and 13 bases separated the two germline ends. Germline loops: CDR1 SQVTM, CDR2 ANQGSEA. The CDR3 totals 13 residues. CDR3 DNA sequence: TGCAGCGTTGCCCTCGACAGTTTAGATACGCAGTATTTT. Translated: CSVALDSLDTQYF.

The rearrangement links TRBV7-9 to TRBJ2-1, with TRBD2 identical over 9 bases. CDR1 is SEHNR and CDR2 is FQNEAQ in the germline V gene (reference sequence). V trimming: 4 bases; J trimming: 7 bases; junction bases outside the gene matches: 14. This CDR3 region has 17 residues. CDR3 residues: CASSSRVAGVTGNEQFF. In DNA form, the CDR3 reads TGTGCCAGCAGCTCCCGGGTAGCGGGAGTTACTGGAAATGAGCAGTTCTTC.

CDR3 bases: TGTGCCAGCAGCTTAGTACAGGGGTATTCTAATGAAAAACTGTTTTTT. Protein product: CASSLVQGYSNEKLFF. This chain uses TRBV7-2 with TRBJ1-4, with 7 bases that match TRBD1. CDR1 is SGHTA, CDR2 FQGNSA, per germline. This CDR3 spans 16 amino acids. The ends lost 1 base at V and 3 bases at J; junction bases unmatched: 5.

This sequence joins TRBV30 and TRBJ1-4; no definite D call. CDR3 length: 14 amino acids. V lost 2 bases to trimming and J lost 11 bases, with 18 bases between them. The germline gives CDR1 GTSNPN, CDR2 SVGIG (reference sequence). The DNA of the CDR3 is TGTGCCTGGAGTCCATTGACCTCGACCCAGAAACTGTTTTTT. Its translation: CAWSPLTSTQKLFF.

The chain couples TRBV4-1 to TRBJ1-1; TRBD1 aligns across 8 bases. Per germline, CDR1 MGHRA and CDR2 YSYEKL. The CDR3 is 16 residues long. The V segment lost 3 bases and the J segment 1 base; nucleotides outside the gene matches: 7. CDR3 loop: CASSHGQGTGNTEAFF. DNA of the CDR3: TGCGCCAGCAGCCATGGGCAAGGGACAGGGAACACTGAAGCTTTCTTT.